Detailed here is one TCR beta chain. The data were obtained in a study of blood T cell repertoires in COVID-19. Data came from immunoSEQ multiplex PCR; TCRdb stores just in-frame clones and leaves some out. This table holds under 450,000 clones, roughly 92% found once. This sequence originates from a woman aged 40 to 50 who had been exposed to COVID-19. The sequencing sample was made of PBMCs or T cells enriched from blood (not recorded which).

CDR3: CASSQGMRGRRADTQYF. The CDR3 DNA reads as TGCGCCAGCAGCCAAGGGATGCGGGGGCGCAGGGCAGATACGCAGTATTTT. The chain is built from TRBV4-3 and TRBJ2-3; weak D call: TRBD2 (7 bases). CDR3 length equals 17 residues. The V and J ends lost 1 base and 4 bases respectively, with 18 bases between them. CDR1 is LGHNA, CDR2 YSLEER, per germline.